Presented here are 15 T cell receptor beta chains from one specimen sequenced in a study of tumor-infiltrating lymphocytes in primary liver carcinoma. Germline DNA was extracted too, while blood RNA derived from unsorted whole blood. Researchers generated TCR beta cDNA from about 460 ng of total RNA, relying on a constant-region primer. ARM-PCR, slightly modified, supplied the TCR beta libraries through three nested multiplex PCR rounds. Forward primers for TRBV1-TRBV30 and a C-beta reverse primer served the first two PCR rounds, at roughly 10 cycles each. TCRdb re-analysed the multiplex PCR reads in MiXCR, keeping a single row per CDR3 protein. The sample comprises about 330,000 distinct CDR3 sequences, about two thirds of which are singletons, and under 8.5% rests with the top ten. The sequencing input was peripheral blood. The source of these receptors is a man aged 40-49 years with primary liver carcinoma and hepatitis B virus infection.

This clonotype came up a few times. A clone one base away is much larger, so this may be a read error. Because it lacks the conserved phenylalanine or tryptophan at the end, this CDR3 is likely a read error. The CDR3: CSVEEGRGLNTIYL. The DNA for the CDR3 is TGCAGCGTTGAAGAGGGCAGGGGGCTTAACACCATATATCTT. V is TRBV29-1 and J is TRBJ1-3, with 8 bases lining up with TRBD1. Germline V gene lookup returns CDR1 SQVTM and CDR2 ANQGSEA. The junction had 5 bases not matched to a gene; V was cut back by 0 bases and J by 7 bases. The CDR3 sequence is 14 residues long.

This rearrangement joins TRBV10-3 to TRBJ2-2, with TRBD1 as a possible D gene (6 bases). CDR3 length: 14 amino acids. Germline CDR1 ENHRY, CDR2 SYGVKD. V was clipped by 7 bases and J by 1 base, with 10 bases between them. The CDR3 coding sequence is TGTGCCATCACCCGGACAGAGAACACCGGGGAGCTGTTTTTT. Its protein is CAITRTENTGELFF.

Notes on this clonotype: One junction end disagrees with the germline gene, perhaps due to a read error. The chain combines TRBV11-2 with TRBJ1-5, with D perhaps TRBD1 (6 bases). Germline V gene sequence: CDR1 SGHAT, CDR2 FQNNGV. The CDR3 runs 14 residues. CDR3 nucleotides: TGTACCAGTAGCTTAGGGACATGGAGTCAGCCCCAGCATTTT. Its translation is CTSSLGTWSQPQHF.

The gene calls are TRBV11-2 and TRBJ2-7; D is possibly TRBD1 or TRBD2 (5 bases each). Germline V gene data show CDR1 as SGHAT and CDR2 as FQNNGV. This CDR3 region has 17 residues. V was trimmed by 1 base and J by 12 bases, leaving 28 bases between them. CDR3 DNA: TGTGCCAGCAGCTTAGTCAAACCGGGACCCCTGGGGTACGGGCTGTACTTC. Its translation: CASSLVKPGPLGYGLYF.

J is TRBJ2-5 and V is TRBV2; D not resolved. The CDR3 is 14 amino acids. V lost 2 bases and J 4 bases, leaving 11 bases between the germline ends. Germline lookup yields CDR1 SNHLY and CDR2 FYNNEI. CDR3 coding DNA: TGTGCCAGCAGTGAAATCCCTATGGGAGAGACCCAGTACTTC. Translating gives CASSEIPMGETQYF. The full variable domain, in which reference TRBV2 and TRBJ2-5 provide the parts outside the CDR3, is EPEVTQTPSHQVTQMGQEVILRCVPISNHLYFYWYRQILGQKVEFLVSFYNNEISEKSEIFDDQFSVERPDGSNFTLKIRSTKLEDSAMYFCASSEIPMGETQYFGPGTRLLVL.

The rearrangement joins TRBV6-4 to TRBJ2-1, with TRBD2 as a possible D gene (6 bases). The CDR3 is made up of 14 amino acids. V lost 7 bases and J 4 bases, leaving 14 bases between the germline ends. Germline values: CDR1 MRHNA, CDR2 SNTAGT. The CDR3 spells CASKWVGLYNEQFF. The CDR3 DNA reads as TGTGCCAGCAAATGGGTGGGACTTTACAATGAGCAGTTCTTC.

The V and J genes are TRBV6-5 and TRBJ1-6; D is ambiguous. The CDR3 has 18 residues. Germline assignment: CDR1 MNHEY and CDR2 SVGAGI. Trimming shortened V by 0 bases and J by 0 bases, and 12 bases separated the two germline ends. This chain's CDR3 is CASSYSRTPSSYNSPLHF. The CDR3 nucleotides read TGTGCCAGCAGTTACTCGCGGACCCCTAGCTCCTATAATTCACCCCTCCACTTT.

This clonotype has more than one count but fewer than ten. The chain couples TRBV28 to TRBJ1-5; tentative D call: TRBD1 (6 bases). V lost 6 bases and J 5 bases, leaving 14 bases between the germline ends. The CDR3 covers 14 residues. Germline CDR1 and CDR2: MDHEN and SYDVKM. The CDR3 is CASRTYREYQPQHF. In nucleotides, the CDR3 is TGTGCCAGCAGGACGTACAGGGAGTATCAGCCCCAGCATTTT.

On this clonotype: One junction end disagrees with the germline gene, perhaps due to a read error. The rearrangement links TRBV10-2 to TRBJ2-3; 7 nucleotides align to TRBD1. The CDR3 spans 13 residues. From germline, CDR1 is WSHSY and CDR2 SAAADI. This CDR3 is CPSSLQTGDTQYF. CDR3 coding DNA: TGCCCCAGCAGTCTCCAGACAGGGGATACGCAGTATTTT.

This clonotype has only a few counts. This could be a read error, since a much larger clone is one nucleotide away. It is likely a read error, because the conserved phenylalanine at the end of the CDR3 is missing. The chain uses TRBV11-2 and TRBJ2-2; TRBD1 matches 7 bases. Looked up from germline, CDR1 is SGHAT and CDR2 is FQNNGV. CDR3 length: 18 amino acids. J lost 1 base, V lost 5 bases, and 13 bases had no gene match. CDR3 sequence reads: CASSPRLGGRVNTGELFL. CDR3 in DNA: TGTGCCAGCAGCCCTAGATTAGGGGGCAGGGTGAACACCGGGGAGCTGTTTCTT.

As to this clonotype: A much larger clone differs from this one at a single base, so this may be a read error. J is TRBJ2-1 and V is TRBV6-5; 7 bases match TRBD1. The CDR3 consists of 15 residues. Per germline, CDR1 MNHEY and CDR2 SVGAGI. The CDR3 region is CASRPGQSSYNVQFF. The CDR3 nucleotides read TGTGCCAGCAGGCCGGGACAGAGCTCCTACAATGTGCAGTTCTTC.

The genes are TRBV30 and TRBJ2-3; D might be TRBD1 (6 bases). Per the germline V gene, CDR1 is GTSNPN and CDR2 is SVGIG (reference sequence). The V end was cut by 5 bases, the J end by 4 bases, with 13 bases between. The CDR3 length is 13 residues. In DNA form, the CDR3 reads TGTGCCTGGGAACAGGGTATAGCAGATACGCAGTATTTT. This encodes CAWEQGIADTQYF. Complete variable domain (other parts from reference TRBV30 and TRBJ2-3): SQTIHQWPATLVQPVGSPLSLECTVEGTSNPNLYWYRQAAGRGLQLLFYSVGIGQISSEVPQNLSASRPQDRQFILSSKKLLLSDSGFYLCAWEQGIADTQYFGPGTRLTVL.

This clonotype was counted at least ten times. V and J are TRBV12-3 or TRBV12-4 and TRBJ2-5, with D perhaps TRBD2 (6 bases). V lost 6 bases to trimming and J lost 4 bases, with 15 bases between them. The CDR3 extends over 14 amino acids. CDR3 DNA: TGTGCCAGCAGACCCCGGGACTCTGCAGAGACCCAGTACTTC. It translates to CASRPRDSAETQYF.

The V gene is TRBV25-1, the J gene TRBJ1-1, with 7 bases matching TRBD1. V was pared by 7 bases and J by 4 bases, with 12 bases of the junction left unmatched. CDR1 and CDR2 from the germline V gene are MGHDK and SYGVNS. There are 15 residues in the CDR3. The CDR3 region has the DNA TGTGCCAGCATGTACGCGACAGGGAGGGGCACTGAAGCTTTCTTT. Translated, it gives CASMYATGRGTEAFF.

As for this clonotype: Being one base from a much bigger clone, this may be a read error. The chain joins TRBV4-1 to TRBJ1-1; D may be TRBD1 (6 bases). This CDR3 has 15 residues. Germline loops: CDR1 MGHRA, CDR2 YSYEKL. The CDR3 sequence: CANSQAGRGGTEAFF. CDR3 nucleotide sequence: TGCGCCAACAGCCAAGCGGGGAGGGGGGGCACTGAAGCTTTCTTT.